Described below is a single TCR beta chain sequence and its context. This sample is part of a study of blood T cell repertoires in COVID-19. Study overall: There were acute and convalescent COVID-19 samples, and they came from the United States, Italy and Spain.

Per the original methods: The assay estimated nucleated cells by amplifying reference gene primers. Clones were read by immunoSEQ multiplex PCR, and TCRdb kept only the in-frame ones, dropping some. V, J and clone size are those of that table, while D and trimming were read from the DNA. The sample consists of 150,000 to 200,000 clones, about nine tenths of them appearing once. The sequenced material came from peripheral blood. The TCR sequence derives from a woman in her sixties or seventies with COVID-19, enrolled during active disease.

CDR3 DNA: TGTGCCTGGAGTGGGGCAGGGTCCGGGCCCCAGCATTTT. Translation: CAWSGAGSGPQHF. The J gene is TRBJ1-5, the V gene TRBV30, with D tentatively TRBD1 (5 bases). The CDR3 is made up of 13 amino acids. Trimming shortened V by 1 base and J by 9 bases, and 13 bases separated the two germline ends. Per the germline V gene, CDR1 is GTSNPN and CDR2 is SVGIG (reference sequence).